The 10 T cell receptor beta chains reported below all come from one sample, sequenced in a study of OX40 agonist ivuxolimab in advanced cancers. Clones were read by immunoSEQ multiplex PCR, and TCRdb kept only the in-frame ones, dropping some. The sample contains 80,000 to 100,000 clones, 85% to 95% of which appear only once. Sample: CD4+ or CD8+ T cells sorted from blood, taken in a trial of the OX40 agonist ivuxolimab. The receptors were sampled from an adult with an advanced solid tumor such as melanoma, head and neck, liver or kidney cancer.

V usage is TRBV18 and J usage is TRBJ2-7, with D perhaps assigned TRBD1 or TRBD2 (6 bases each). This CDR3 comprises 14 residues. The V end was cut by 3 bases, the J end by 9 bases, with 18 bases between. CDR1 is KGHSH and CDR2 is LQKENI in the germline V gene. CDR3 in amino acids: CASSPTGGPQGQYF. CDR3 DNA sequence: TGTGCCAGCTCACCGACCGGGGGACCACAGGGGCAGTACTTC.

V usage is TRBV14 and J usage is TRBJ2-7; D not resolved. In germline, CDR1 is SGHDN, CDR2 FVKESK. The ends were cut back, 0 bases at V and 2 bases at J, with 5 bases in the middle. The CDR3 loop spans 13 amino acids. CDR3 sequence: CASSQDPPYEQYF. For the CDR3, the DNA is TGTGCCAGCAGCCAAGATCCCCCCTACGAGCAGTACTTC.

The gene calls are TRBV5-1 and TRBJ1-5, with TRBD1 identical over 8 bases. Germline V CDR1 and CDR2: SGHRS, YFSETQ. V shed 4 bases and J 8 bases; nucleotides not matched to a gene: 11. This CDR3 has 15 residues. The CDR3 bases are TGCGCCAGCAGCACAGGGACAGGCGAATCAGAGCCCCAGCATTTT. Translated, it gives CASSTGTGESEPQHF.

The chain links TRBV5-4 to TRBJ2-1, with D perhaps matching TRBD1 or TRBD2 (5 bases each). The CDR3 length is 16 residues. Per the germline V gene, CDR1 is SGHNT and CDR2 is YYREEE (reference sequence). Trimming pared 5 bases from V and 7 bases from J, leaving 22 bases between. In DNA form, the CDR3 reads TGTGCCAGCAGATTGACTTCCGGGACCCCGTGGAATGAGCAGTTCTTC. Translating gives CASRLTSGTPWNEQFF.

This chain connects TRBV19 to TRBJ1-1; no clear D. CDR3 size: 14 residues. Trimming took 3 bases from V and 1 from J, leaving 9 bases between them. Germline CDR1 reads LNHDA; CDR2 reads SQIVND (reference sequence). In DNA form, the CDR3 reads TGTGCCAGTAGTATTGTCGGGAGGAACACTGAAGCTTTCTTT. Its protein is CASSIVGRNTEAFF.

The V and J genes are TRBV4-3 and TRBJ1-2; D unresolved. Germline CDR1 reads LGHNA; CDR2 reads YSLEER. The CDR3 is made up of 13 amino acids. V lost 0 bases and J lost 4, with 6 bases in between. The CDR3 is CASSQDPRYGYTF. The DNA of the CDR3 is TGCGCCAGCAGCCAAGATCCCCGCTATGGCTACACCTTC.

The rearrangement links TRBV10-3 to TRBJ2-1; D unresolved. The CDR3 extends over 13 amino acids. V was pared by 5 bases and J by 5 bases, with 10 bases between. Looked up from germline, CDR1 is ENHRY and CDR2 is SYGVKD. The CDR3 nucleotides read TGTGCCATCAGTCCCCCTTACAACAATGAGCAGTTCTTC. The encoded protein is CAISPPYNNEQFF.

The chain recombines TRBV27 with TRBJ2-2, with 14 bases aligning to TRBD2. The CDR3 is made up of 18 amino acids. Germline CDR1 and CDR2: MNHEY and SMNVEV (reference sequence). After removal of 8 bases from V and 7 bases from J, the junction contained 15 bases not matched to a gene. Written as DNA, the CDR3 is TGTGCCAGCGGAGTCTCGGGACTAGCGGGAGTGTTCGGCGGGGAGCTGTTTTTT. Residues: CASGVSGLAGVFGGELFF.

V is TRBV9 and J is TRBJ1-5; 9 bases line up with TRBD1. The length of the CDR3 is 14 residues. Trimming at V came to 4 bases and at J to 5 bases, leaving 4 bases not matched to a gene. Per germline, CDR1 SGDLS and CDR2 YYNGEE. The CDR3 sequence: CASSRTGEDQPQHF. In DNA, the CDR3 is TGTGCCAGCAGCCGGACAGGGGAGGATCAGCCCCAGCATTTT.

The table lists this clone with a count of one. V usage is TRBV27 and J usage is TRBJ2-3; tentatively, D is TRBD1 (5 bases). The CDR3 covers 17 residues. Germline assignment: CDR1 MNHEY and CDR2 SMNVEV (reference sequence). V shed 5 bases and J shed 0 bases, with 18 bases lying between them. As DNA, the CDR3 is TGTGCCAGCAGTGCATACAGGATTGTTTTTAGCACAGATACGCAGTATTTT. Translation: CASSAYRIVFSTDTQYF.